The sequence of this TCR beta chain was determined in a study of cytomegalovirus exposure and HLA in healthy donors. As for the study in general: HLA-typed donors were the source of tens of millions of unique TCRs, which an early data release held.

PCR primers comprised 60 Vbeta and 13 Jbeta primers. Clones were read by immunoSEQ multiplex PCR, and TCRdb kept only the in-frame ones, dropping some. The sample gives 100,000 to 120,000 clones, 65% to 85% of which show up once; roughly 2.6% is in the top ten. This clone was picked up one time. Its target is not known. CDR1 and CDR2 (germline): SGHVS, FNYEAQ. V lost 1 base to trimming and J lost 3 bases, with 10 bases between them. The CDR3 is 15 residues long. Findings and caveats of the study: Analysis performed later showed TCR beta chains linked to HLA being more clonally expanded than equally common others. Using a false discovery rate of 0.05, a later analysis showed that 15,000 to 20,000 TCR beta sequences were associated with HLA alleles.

The V and J genes are TRBV7-6 and TRBJ1-5; TRBD1 is a possible D gene (5 bases). Sequencing was carried out using PBMCs. The TCR sequence derives from a woman aged 18-30 years in good health and CMV-seronegative. In nucleotides, the CDR3 is TGTGCCAGCAGCTTAGAGGCAGGGTTCAATCAGCCCCAGCATTTT. It yields the protein CASSLEAGFNQPQHF.